This T cell receptor (beta chain) was captured in a study of CD8+ T cells in alopecia areata. cDNA reverse transcribed from extracted RNA served as the sequencing template. The assay was immunoSEQ multiplex PCR, and TCRdb's table has in-frame clones only and misses some. The sample lists 120,000 or so clones; about 59% were seen once. This clone was observed a handful of times. The antigen remains unidentified. Findings of the study overall: Only a single nonresponder existed, so baseline CD8+ expansion links stay unclear. Elevated clonality characterized lesional scalp relative to normal scalp, particularly in alopecia totalis/universalis.

V lost 8 bases and J lost 0, with 4 bases in between. This CDR3 is built from 12 residues. Germline loops: CDR1 ENHRY, CDR2 SYGVKD. Treatment specified: oral pan-JAK inhibitor, 5-10 mg twice daily. Researchers gathered lesional scalp punch biopsies and peripheral blood from patients with alopecia areata. This sequence originates from a human donor with alopecia areata. The V gene is TRBV10-3, the J gene TRBJ1-4; no firm D call. The source material was CD4+ T cells sorted from blood, sampled at week 4, from a patient treated with tofacitinib. The chain's CDR3 is CAIGATNEKLFF. The CDR3 DNA is TGTGCCATCGGAGCAACTAATGAAAAACTGTTTTTT.